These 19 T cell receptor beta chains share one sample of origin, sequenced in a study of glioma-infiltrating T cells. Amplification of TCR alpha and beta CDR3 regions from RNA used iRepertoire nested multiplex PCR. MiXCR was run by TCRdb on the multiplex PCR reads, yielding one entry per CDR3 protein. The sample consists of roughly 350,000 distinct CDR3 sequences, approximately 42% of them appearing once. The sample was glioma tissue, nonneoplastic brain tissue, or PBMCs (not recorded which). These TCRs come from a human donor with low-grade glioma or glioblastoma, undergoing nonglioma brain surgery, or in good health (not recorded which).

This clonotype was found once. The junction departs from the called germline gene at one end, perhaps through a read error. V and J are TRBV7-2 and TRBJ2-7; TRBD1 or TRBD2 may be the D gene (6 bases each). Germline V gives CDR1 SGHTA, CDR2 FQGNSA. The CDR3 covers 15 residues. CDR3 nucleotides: TGTGCCGGCAGCTTTCGGGGGACAAGCTCCTACGAGCAGTACTTC. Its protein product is CAGSFRGTSSYEQYF. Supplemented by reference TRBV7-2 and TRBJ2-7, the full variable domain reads GAGVSQSPSNKVTEKGKDVELRCDPISGHTALYWYRQSLGQGLEFLIYFQGNSAPDKSGLPSDRFSAERTGGSVSTLTIQRTQQEDSAVYLCAGSFRGTSSYEQYFGPGTRLTVT.

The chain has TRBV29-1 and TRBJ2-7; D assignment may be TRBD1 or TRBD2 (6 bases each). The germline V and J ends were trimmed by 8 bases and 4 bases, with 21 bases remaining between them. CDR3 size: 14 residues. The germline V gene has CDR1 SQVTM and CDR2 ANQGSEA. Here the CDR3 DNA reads TGCAGCCCTGAGGGGGGCAGGCGCGGATACGAGCAGTACTTC. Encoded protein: CSPEGGRRGYEQYF.

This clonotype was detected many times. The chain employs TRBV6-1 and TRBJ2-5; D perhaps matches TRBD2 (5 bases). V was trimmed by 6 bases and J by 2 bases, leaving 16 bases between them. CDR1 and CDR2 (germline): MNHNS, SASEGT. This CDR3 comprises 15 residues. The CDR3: CASSPWGAKQETQYF. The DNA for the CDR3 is TGTGCCAGCAGCCCGTGGGGAGCAAAGCAAGAGACCCAGTACTTC.

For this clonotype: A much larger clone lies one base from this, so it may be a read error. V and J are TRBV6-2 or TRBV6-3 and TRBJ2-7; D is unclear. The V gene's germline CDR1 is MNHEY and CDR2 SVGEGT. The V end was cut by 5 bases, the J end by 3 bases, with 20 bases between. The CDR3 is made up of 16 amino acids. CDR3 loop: CASSASIGEGIYEQYF. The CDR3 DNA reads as TGTGCCAGCAGTGCCTCGATAGGAGAAGGAATCTACGAGCAGTACTTC.

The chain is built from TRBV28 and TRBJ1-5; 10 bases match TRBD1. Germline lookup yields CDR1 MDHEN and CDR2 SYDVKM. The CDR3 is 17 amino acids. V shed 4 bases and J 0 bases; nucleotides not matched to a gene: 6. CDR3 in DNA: TGTGCCAGCAGTTCGCCCGGGACAGGGGATAGCAATCAGCCCCAGCATTTT. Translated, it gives CASSSPGTGDSNQPQHF.

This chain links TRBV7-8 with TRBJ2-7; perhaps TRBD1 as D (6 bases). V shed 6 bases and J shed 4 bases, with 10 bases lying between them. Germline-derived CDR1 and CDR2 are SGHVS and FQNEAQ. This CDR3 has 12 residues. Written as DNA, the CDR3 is TGTGCCAGCAGAAAAGGGGGTTACGAGCAGTACTTC. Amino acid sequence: CASRKGGYEQYF.

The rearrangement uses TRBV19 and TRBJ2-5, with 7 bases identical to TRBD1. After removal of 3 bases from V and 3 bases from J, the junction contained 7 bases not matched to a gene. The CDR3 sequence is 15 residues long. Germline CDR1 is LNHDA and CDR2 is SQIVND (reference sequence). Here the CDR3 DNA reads TGTGCCAGTAGTATTGGGGACAGACAAGAAGAGACCCAGTACTTC. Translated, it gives CASSIGDRQEETQYF.

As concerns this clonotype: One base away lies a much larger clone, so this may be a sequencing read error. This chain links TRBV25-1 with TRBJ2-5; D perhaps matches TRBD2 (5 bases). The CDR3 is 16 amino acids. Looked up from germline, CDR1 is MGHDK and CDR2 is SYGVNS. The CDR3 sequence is CACSYSTFGDQETQYF. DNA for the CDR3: TGTGCCTGCAGTTACTCGACGTTCGGGGACCAAGAGACCCAGTACTTC.

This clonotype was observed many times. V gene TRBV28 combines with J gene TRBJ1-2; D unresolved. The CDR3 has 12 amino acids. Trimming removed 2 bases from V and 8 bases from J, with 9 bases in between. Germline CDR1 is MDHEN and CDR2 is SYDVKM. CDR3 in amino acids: CASSLLSGGYTF. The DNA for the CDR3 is TGTGCCAGCAGTTTACTCAGCGGAGGCTACACCTTC.

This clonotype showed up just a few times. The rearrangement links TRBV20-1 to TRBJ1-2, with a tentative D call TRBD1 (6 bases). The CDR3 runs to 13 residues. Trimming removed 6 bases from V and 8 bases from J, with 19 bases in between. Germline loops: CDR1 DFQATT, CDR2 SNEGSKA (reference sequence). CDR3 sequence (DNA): TGCAGTGCCATTAAGGGGGAGGTAACAGGCTACACCTTC. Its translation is CSAIKGEVTGYTF.

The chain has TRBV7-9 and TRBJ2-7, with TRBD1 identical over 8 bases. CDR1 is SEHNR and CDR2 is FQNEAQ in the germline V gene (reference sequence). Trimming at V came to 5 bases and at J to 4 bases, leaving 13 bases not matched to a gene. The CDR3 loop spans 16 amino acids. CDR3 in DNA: TGTGCCAGCAGCCCACCAGGCGGACAGGGAATATACGAGCAGTACTTC. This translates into CASSPPGGQGIYEQYF.

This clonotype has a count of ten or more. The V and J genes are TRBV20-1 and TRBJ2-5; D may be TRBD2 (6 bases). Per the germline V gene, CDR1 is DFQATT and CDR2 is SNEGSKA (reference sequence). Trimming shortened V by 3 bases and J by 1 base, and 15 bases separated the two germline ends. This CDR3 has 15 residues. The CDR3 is CSASSGRRFQETQYF. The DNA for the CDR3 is TGCAGTGCTAGTAGCGGCAGGCGATTCCAAGAGACCCAGTACTTC.

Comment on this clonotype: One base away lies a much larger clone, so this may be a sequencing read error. This CDR3 reads CSVPGYTEAFF. For the CDR3, the DNA is TGCAGTGTCCCCGGATACACTGAAGCTTTCTTT. The chain has TRBV20-1 and TRBJ1-1; D is ambiguous. Trimming took off 7 bases at V and 3 bases at J, with 9 bases between the two ends. The CDR3 runs to 11 residues. CDR1 is DFQATT, CDR2 SNEGSKA, per germline (reference sequence).

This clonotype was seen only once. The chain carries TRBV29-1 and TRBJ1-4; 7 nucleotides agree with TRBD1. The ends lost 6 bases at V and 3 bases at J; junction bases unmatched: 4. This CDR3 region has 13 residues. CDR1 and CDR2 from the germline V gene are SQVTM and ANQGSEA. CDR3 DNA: TGCAGCGTGGTGACAGGGCCTAATGAAAAACTGTTTTTT. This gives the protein CSVVTGPNEKLFF.

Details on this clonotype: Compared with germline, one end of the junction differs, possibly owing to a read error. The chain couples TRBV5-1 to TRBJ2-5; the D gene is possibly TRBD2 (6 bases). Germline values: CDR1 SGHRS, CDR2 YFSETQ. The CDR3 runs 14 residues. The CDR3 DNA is TGCGCCAGCAGATTGGGAGGTATCCAAGAGACCCAGTACTTC. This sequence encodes CASRLGGIQETQYF.

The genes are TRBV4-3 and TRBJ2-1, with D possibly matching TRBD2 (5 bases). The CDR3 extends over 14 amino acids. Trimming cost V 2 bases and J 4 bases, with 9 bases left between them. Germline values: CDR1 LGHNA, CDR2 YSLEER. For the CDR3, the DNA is TGCGCCAGCAGCCAAAGCGGCCATTACAATGAGCAGTTCTTC. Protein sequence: CASSQSGHYNEQFF.

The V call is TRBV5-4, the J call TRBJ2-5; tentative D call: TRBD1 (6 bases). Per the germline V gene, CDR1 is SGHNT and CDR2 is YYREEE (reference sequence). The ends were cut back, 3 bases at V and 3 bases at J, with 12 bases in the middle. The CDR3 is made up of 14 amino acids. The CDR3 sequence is CASSYSDRKETQYF. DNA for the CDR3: TGTGCCAGCAGCTACTCCGACAGGAAAGAGACCCAGTACTTC.

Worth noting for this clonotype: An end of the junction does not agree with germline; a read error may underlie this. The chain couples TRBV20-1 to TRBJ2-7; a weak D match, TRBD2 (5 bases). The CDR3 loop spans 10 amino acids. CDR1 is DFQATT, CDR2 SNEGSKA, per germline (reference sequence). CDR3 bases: TGCAGTACTAGCTCCTACGAGCAGTACTTC. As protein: CSTSSYEQYF.

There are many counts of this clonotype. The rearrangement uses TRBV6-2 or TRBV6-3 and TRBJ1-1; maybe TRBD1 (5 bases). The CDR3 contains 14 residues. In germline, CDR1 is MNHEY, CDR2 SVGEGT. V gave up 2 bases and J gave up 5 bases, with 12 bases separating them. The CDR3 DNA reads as TGTGCCAGCAGTTACACTGGGGCTAGAACTGAAGCTTTCTTT. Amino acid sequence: CASSYTGARTEAFF.